Presented here are 22 T cell receptor beta chains from one specimen sequenced in a study of T cells after yellow fever vaccination. TCRdb ran MiXCR on the 5' RACE reads and lists one entry per CDR3 protein. This repertoire shows some 500,000 distinct CDR3 sequences, 13% found once; its top ten account for over 11%. Specimen: PBMCs, collected on the day of the yellow fever booster vaccination. Receptors were obtained from a man aged 25 to 40 who received the YFV17D yellow fever vaccine.

The CDR3 reads CATSAGQRNTEAFF. In nucleotides, the CDR3 is TGTGCCACCAGCGCGGGACAACGGAACACTGAAGCTTTCTTT. The V gene is TRBV15, the J gene TRBJ1-1; D possibly corresponds to TRBD1 (6 bases). CDR1 and CDR2 from the germline V gene are LNHNV and YYDKDF (reference sequence). V dropped 5 bases and J dropped 1 base, with 11 bases sitting between them. The length of the CDR3 is 14 residues. Full variable domain (rest looked up from reference TRBV15 and TRBJ1-1): DAMVIQNPRYQVTQFGKPVTLSCSQTLNHNVMYWYQQKSSQAPKLLFHYYDKDFNNEADTPDNFQSRRPNTSFCFLDIRSPGLGDTAMYLCATSAGQRNTEAFFGQGTRLTVV.

The rearrangement links TRBV12-3 or TRBV12-4 to TRBJ2-5; D is uncertain. V was shortened by 2 bases and J by 3 bases, with 7 bases between the two germline ends. This CDR3 is 13 amino acids long. CDR3 nucleotide sequence: TGTGCCAGCAGTTTATTGGTAGAAGAGACCCAGTACTTC. Protein product: CASSLLVEETQYF.

This clonotype was recorded a few times. The rearrangement joins TRBV5-6 to TRBJ1-2; D remains ambiguous. V was cut by 4 bases and J by 6 bases, with 16 bases left in between. CDR3 length: 14 residues. CDR1 and CDR2 from the germline V gene are SGHDT and YYEEEE. DNA for the CDR3: TGTGCCAGCAGCCACCGGACGCGGCTCAATGGCTACACCTTC. Amino acid sequence: CASSHRTRLNGYTF.

CDR3 protein: CASSWAAGRVVLEQFF. The CDR3 bases are TGTGCCAGCAGTTGGGCGGCGGGAAGAGTCGTCCTTGAGCAGTTCTTC. This rearrangement joins TRBV27 to TRBJ2-1; D might be TRBD2 (6 bases). Per the germline V gene, CDR1 is MNHEY and CDR2 is SMNVEV (reference sequence). The germline V and J ends were trimmed by 4 bases and 9 bases, with 22 bases remaining between them. This CDR3 region has 16 residues.

The table lists this clonotype with many counts. This chain joins TRBV29-1 and TRBJ2-7; 9 bases agree with TRBD1. Germline trimming cut 5 bases from V and 4 bases from J; bases unmatched to any gene: 9. CDR1 and CDR2 from the germline V gene are SQVTM and ANQGSEA. The CDR3 loop spans 14 amino acids. CDR3 amino acids: CSVLGQGDLYEQYF. The CDR3 coding sequence is TGCAGCGTTCTGGGACAGGGAGACTTATACGAGCAGTACTTC.

The chain uses TRBV27 and TRBJ1-5; D is unclear. The CDR3 runs to 16 residues. Germline-derived CDR1 and CDR2 are MNHEY and SMNVEV (reference sequence). Trimming pared 6 bases from V and 4 bases from J, leaving 19 bases between. The CDR3 protein is CASSTMDQIGNQPQHF. CDR3 nucleotides: TGTGCCAGCAGCACGATGGACCAAATTGGGAATCAGCCCCAGCATTTT.

This clonotype was observed a handful of times. This chain connects TRBV20-1 to TRBJ2-1; TRBD2 agrees at 8 bases. This CDR3 has 17 residues. Germline V gives CDR1 DFQATT, CDR2 SNEGSKA (reference sequence). V trimming: 0 bases; J trimming: 5 bases; junction bases outside the gene matches: 12. The CDR3 DNA is TGCAGTGCTAGAGATTACGAGCGGGAGTACCGAGACAATGAGCAGTTCTTC. Its protein is CSARDYEREYRDNEQFF.

The chain uses TRBV10-1 and TRBJ2-7; D ambiguous. Trimming pared 0 bases from V and 3 bases from J, leaving 9 bases between. The CDR3 is made up of 14 amino acids. Germline assignment: CDR1 WNHNN and CDR2 SYGVQD (reference sequence). The CDR3 sequence: CASSESRRGYEQYF. The DNA for the CDR3 is TGCGCCAGCAGTGAGTCAAGGAGAGGCTACGAGCAGTACTTC.

J is TRBJ2-7 and V is TRBV20-1, with 8 nucleotides matching TRBD2. CDR1 is DFQATT and CDR2 is SNEGSKA in the germline V gene (reference sequence). V trimming: 6 bases; J trimming: 5 bases; junction bases outside the gene matches: 15. The CDR3 extends over 15 amino acids. DNA for the CDR3: TGCAGTGCCTCTCCCAGTAGCGGGAAGGACGACGAGCAGTACTTC. As protein: CSASPSSGKDDEQYF.

This clonotype was observed at least ten times. The chain employs TRBV3-1 and TRBJ2-7; 10 bases agree with TRBD2. Germline V gives CDR1 LGHDT, CDR2 YNNKEL (reference sequence). The CDR3 spans 15 residues. J was trimmed by 7 bases and V by 7 bases; bases with no gene match: 13. CDR3 in DNA: TGTGCCAGCAAGGAGAGCGGGAGGGCCAAAGATGAGCAGTACTTC. Protein sequence: CASKESGRAKDEQYF.

This rearrangement joins TRBV20-1 to TRBJ2-1; 9 nucleotides line up with TRBD2. The junction had 7 bases not matched to a gene; V was cut back by 0 bases and J by 13 bases. Germline V CDR1 and CDR2: DFQATT, SNEGSKA (reference sequence). There are 13 residues in the CDR3. CDR3 loop: CSARDGTSSYQFF. The CDR3 DNA is TGCAGTGCTAGAGACGGGACTAGCTCATACCAGTTCTTC.

The sample holds a few counts of this clonotype. V is TRBV5-4 and J is TRBJ1-4; maybe TRBD1 (6 bases). The germline V gene encodes CDR1 SGHNT and CDR2 YYREEE (reference sequence). Trimming left V 4 bases short and J 5 bases short, with 15 bases between. The CDR3 runs to 15 residues. The DNA of the CDR3 is TGTGCCAGCAGCCCATCGACAGGATTAAATGAAAAACTGTTTTTT. It specifies CASSPSTGLNEKLFF. Based on the CDR3 plus reference TRBV5-4 and TRBJ1-4, the full variable domain is ETGVTQSPTHLIKTRGQQVTLRCSSQSGHNTVSWYQQALGQGPQFIFQYYREEENGRGNFPPRFSGLQFPNYSSELNVNALELDDSALYLCASSPSTGLNEKLFFGSGTQLSVL.

This clonotype was seen a handful of times. The chain is built from TRBV5-5 and TRBJ2-7; 8 bases line up with TRBD1. CDR3 length: 16 amino acids. V lost 0 bases to trimming and J lost 2 bases; unmatched junction nucleotides: 7. Germline assignment: CDR1 SGHKS and CDR2 YYEKEE (reference sequence). The CDR3 loop reads CASSLEGWTGTYEQYF. CDR3 DNA: TGTGCCAGCAGCTTGGAAGGTTGGACAGGGACCTACGAGCAGTACTTC.

The CDR3 loop is CASAQGLADYNEQFF. The CDR3 DNA sequence: TGTGCCAGCGCCCAAGGACTAGCGGATTACAATGAGCAGTTCTTC. The chain uses TRBV5-4 and TRBJ2-1; the match to TRBD2 covers 10 bases. The germline V gene has CDR1 SGHNT and CDR2 YYREEE (reference sequence). The CDR3 has 15 amino acids. Germline trimming cut 7 bases from V and 4 bases from J; bases unmatched to any gene: 8.

This chain links TRBV4-3 with TRBJ2-4; D is possibly TRBD2 (6 bases). Looked up from germline, CDR1 is LGHNA and CDR2 is YSLEER. The V end lost 4 bases, the J end lost 4 bases, and 17 bases lay between the germline ends. This CDR3 has 16 amino acids. CDR3 loop: CASSPGTAGVKNIQYF. The CDR3 region has the DNA TGCGCCAGCAGCCCAGGGACTGCCGGGGTTAAAAACATTCAGTACTTC.

This clonotype was counted many times. The V and J genes are TRBV5-1 and TRBJ2-3, with 12 nucleotides matching TRBD2. CDR1 and CDR2 from the germline V gene are SGHRS and YFSETQ. V shed 0 bases, J shed 2 bases, and the junction held 7 bases outside the gene matches. The CDR3 has 18 amino acids. The CDR3 bases are TGCGCCAGCAGCTTGGGTCGGGCTAGCGGGAGGGCCACAGATACGCAGTATTTT. It codes for CASSLGRASGRATDTQYF.

This clonotype was seen more than once but under ten times. V is TRBV6-2 or TRBV6-3 and J is TRBJ2-1, with TRBD2 identical over 12 bases. The J segment lost 9 bases and the V segment lost 7 bases, leaving 10 bases of the junction unmatched. The CDR3 runs 15 residues. Germline CDR1 reads MNHEY; CDR2 reads SVGEGT. CDR3 region: CASTLGGLAGFEQFF. The CDR3 DNA reads as TGTGCCAGCACCCTCGGGGGACTAGCGGGCTTTGAGCAGTTCTTC.

This clonotype was seen a few times. The rearrangement uses TRBV5-6 and TRBJ2-5; maybe TRBD2 (7 bases). The CDR3 is 14 residues long. Looked up from germline, CDR1 is SGHDT and CDR2 is YYEEEE. The V end was cut by 9 bases, the J end by 4 bases, with 19 bases between. The CDR3 region has the DNA TGTGCCACCCGCGTGGGGGGGGCCGTAGAGACCCAGTACTTC. This encodes CATRVGGAVETQYF.

J is TRBJ2-3 and V is TRBV19; weak D call: TRBD1 (6 bases). The CDR3 length is 14 residues. Trimming stripped 4 bases from V and 2 bases from J, with 10 bases between. The germline CDR1 and CDR2 sequences are LNHDA and SQIVND (reference sequence). This CDR3 reads CASSRGPDTDTQYF. The CDR3 nucleotides read TGTGCCAGTAGTAGGGGGCCTGACACAGATACGCAGTATTTT.

This clonotype was observed a few times. The chain employs TRBV6-1 and TRBJ2-1, with a tentative D call TRBD2 (6 bases). The CDR3 is 14 residues long. V was cut by 7 bases and J by 6 bases, with 16 bases left in between. The germline CDR1 and CDR2 sequences are MNHNS and SASEGT. The CDR3 nucleotides are TGTGCCAGCAAGTCGGGCTGGGACTTCAATGAGCAGTTCTTC. Its protein is CASKSGWDFNEQFF.

The table lists this clonotype with a few counts. V usage is TRBV29-1 and J usage is TRBJ1-1; D is possibly TRBD1 (6 bases). CDR1 and CDR2 from the germline V gene are SQVTM and ANQGSEA. This CDR3 has 15 residues. Between the trimmed V and J ends, which lost 7 bases and 4 bases, there was a span of 22 bases. CDR3: CSGVIHRERSTEAFF. CDR3 in DNA: TGCAGCGGCGTCATACACAGGGAGAGGAGCACTGAAGCTTTCTTT.

This clonotype was detected only a few times. V usage is TRBV9 and J usage is TRBJ2-7, with 7 positions matching TRBD2. Germline CDR1 SGDLS, CDR2 YYNGEE. J lost 3 bases, V lost 3 bases, and 9 bases had no gene match. The CDR3 spans 15 residues. The CDR3 loop is CASSAHSGAYYEQYF. CDR3 nucleotide sequence: TGTGCCAGCAGCGCTCACAGCGGGGCTTACTACGAGCAGTACTTC.